The next 9 T cell receptor beta chains were all read from a single sample in a study of monozygotic twins with inflammatory bowel disease. Reprocessing the 5' RACE reads, TCRdb reports a single entry for every CDR3 protein and omits DNA. Seen in this sample are approximately 400,000 distinct CDR3 sequences; the ten most common clones hold 2% to 2.5%. Material for sequencing was blood. These receptors were obtained from a human donor with ulcerative colitis or Crohn's disease, or a healthy co-twin of an affected twin (not recorded which).

The J gene is TRBJ1-5, the V gene TRBV20-1; TCRdb gives TRBD1 as the D gene, but with no DNA this cannot be confirmed. The CDR3 sequence is 13 residues long. CDR1 is DFQATT and CDR2 is SNEGSKA in the germline V gene (reference sequence). The CDR3 region is CSVRDRGDQPQHF.

The genes are TRBV6-5 and TRBJ1-4; absent DNA, TCRdb's TRBD1 call cannot be checked. This CDR3 has 15 amino acids. Germline CDR1 and CDR2: MNHEY and SVGAGI. The CDR3 reads CASSWGHATNEKLFF.

This sequence joins TRBV5-5 and TRBJ2-7; TCRdb selects TRBD2, and the lack of DNA leaves this call unchecked. In germline, CDR1 is SGHKS, CDR2 YYEKEE (reference sequence). The CDR3 covers 14 residues. CDR3 sequence reads: CASSLATRSWEQYF.

The chain employs TRBV4-1 and TRBJ2-3; TCRdb lists TRBD1, though no DNA is available to test this call. This CDR3 contains 16 residues. Germline assignment: CDR1 MGHRA and CDR2 YSYEKL. The CDR3 region is CASSQKVPPGTDTQYF.

V and J are TRBV7-9 and TRBJ1-1. The CDR3 is 15 amino acids. Germline assignment: CDR1 SEHNR and CDR2 FQNEAQ (reference sequence). Here the CDR3 reads CASSQGNSENTEAFF.

V is TRBV5-1 and J is TRBJ2-1. The germline V gene encodes CDR1 SGHRS and CDR2 YFSETQ. The CDR3 is 12 amino acids. CDR3 protein: CASSPSWPEQFF. The full variable domain, its missing parts supplied by reference TRBV5-1 and TRBJ2-1, is KAGVTQTPRYLIKTRGQQVTLSCSPISGHRSVSWYQQTPGQGLQFLFEYFSETQRNKGNFPGRFSGRQFSNSRSEMNVSTLELGDSALYLCASSPSWPEQFFGPGTRLTVL.

The chain employs TRBV6-5 and TRBJ1-5. The V gene's germline CDR1 is MNHEY and CDR2 SVGAGI. The CDR3 spans 15 residues. CDR3: CASSYYPVSNQPQHF.

This chain uses TRBV24-1 with TRBJ2-1; there is no DNA to check the TCRdb D call of TRBD1. The CDR3 has 15 amino acids. The germline V gene has CDR1 KGHDR and CDR2 SFDVKD. Here the CDR3 reads CATSDFDGQYNEQFF.

V is TRBV20-1 and J is TRBJ1-5. CDR3 length: 15 residues. CDR1 DFQATT and CDR2 SNEGSKA come from the germline V gene (reference sequence). CDR3 region: CSARRPSPQRQPQHF.